This T cell receptor (beta chain) was sequenced during a study of cytomegalovirus exposure and HLA in healthy donors. Study conclusions and caveats: Solely CMV serostatus was available to characterize immune exposure. Rarity held for most TCR sequences, but there were some public TCRs that occurred in many donors. In an earlier analysis, most TCR beta V segments were productive about 90% or about 30% of the time. Prediction of most subjects' HLA-A and HLA-B alleles by TCR beta sequences was reportedly accurate.

PCR involved 60 Vbeta and 13 Jbeta primers. The data were produced by immunoSEQ multiplex PCR, yet TCRdb's version contains in-frame clones alone and is incomplete. The sample has roughly 82,000 clones, 65% to 80% seen once. V lost 6 bases and J lost 3; bases outside the gene matches: 13. From germline, CDR1 is MDHEN and CDR2 SYDVKM. The CDR3 loop spans 16 amino acids. Comment on this clone: Antigen specificity is unknown.

This sequence joins TRBV28 and TRBJ1-2; 7 bases match TRBD1. Sequenced sample: PBMCs. The TCR comes from a woman between 35 and 50 years old in good health and CMV-seropositive. CDR3 sequence: CASSPSLDRSYYGYTF. The CDR3 DNA is TGTGCCAGCAGCCCCAGCCTGGACAGGTCCTACTATGGCTACACCTTC.